This entry lists 29 T cell receptor beta chains sequenced from one sample in a study of human T cells and chemical hapten exposure. Researchers extracted total RNA from unfractionated whole blood. MiXCR was run by TCRdb on the 5' RACE reads, yielding one entry per CDR3 protein. The table records around 80,000 distinct CDR3 sequences, around 15% of them present only once. The receptors come from a female donor in good health.

This clonotype was counted between two and nine times. This chain uses TRBV7-9 with TRBJ1-2; perhaps TRBD1 as D (6 bases). V shed 1 base and J shed 3 bases, with 12 bases lying between them. CDR3 size: 15 residues. Germline loops: CDR1 SEHNR, CDR2 FQNEAQ (reference sequence). Here the CDR3 DNA reads TGTGCCAGCAGCTTAGTCAGGGGCTCCGACTATGGCTACACCTTC. The encoded protein is CASSLVRGSDYGYTF. Using reference TRBV7-9 and TRBJ1-2 for the parts outside the CDR3, the full variable domain is DTGVSQNPRHKITKRGQNVTFRCDPISEHNRLYWYRQTLGQGPEFLTYFQNEAQLEKSRLLSDRFSAERPKGSFSTLEIQRTEQGDSAMYLCASSLVRGSDYGYTFGSGTRLTVV.

The chain's CDR3 is CATSVGLAGLYEQYF. CDR3 nucleotide sequence: TGTGCCACCAGTGTAGGACTAGCGGGACTCTACGAGCAGTACTTC. The genes are TRBV15 and TRBJ2-7, with TRBD2 matching 12 bases. The CDR3 is 15 residues long. Germline V gives CDR1 LNHNV, CDR2 YYDKDF (reference sequence). The V segment lost 6 bases and the J segment 3 bases; nucleotides outside the gene matches: 6.

This clonotype was detected only a few times. This sequence joins TRBV18 and TRBJ1-1; D not certain. The CDR3 sequence is 13 residues long. Germline assignment: CDR1 KGHSH and CDR2 LQKENI. Deletions cut 4 bases from V and 3 bases from J, with 9 bases between. CDR3 nucleotide sequence: TGTGCCAGCTCACTGGACTTCGACACTGAAGCTTTCTTT. Encoded protein: CASSLDFDTEAFF.

The V gene is TRBV28, the J gene TRBJ2-7; tentatively, D is TRBD2 (5 bases). Looked up from germline, CDR1 is MDHEN and CDR2 is SYDVKM. Deletions cut 8 bases from V and 6 bases from J, with 11 bases between. The CDR3 covers 11 residues. CDR3: CASGSPGEQYF. The DNA of the CDR3 is TGTGCCAGCGGGAGCCCGGGCGAGCAGTACTTC.

As concerns this clonotype: The junction departs from germline at one end; a sequencing error may be responsible. V is TRBV5-4 and J is TRBJ2-7; TRBD2 agrees at 11 bases. Germline CDR1 is SGHNT and CDR2 is YYREEE (reference sequence). The CDR3 runs 14 residues. CDR3 DNA sequence: TGTGCCAGCAGCTCCACTAGCGGGGGATACGAGCAGTGCTTC. Amino acids: CASSSTSGGYEQCF.

This clonotype has a handful of counts. The CDR3 sequence is CASSLSQGAFYNEQFF. In DNA form, the CDR3 reads TGTGCCAGCTCACTCTCGCAGGGGGCGTTCTACAATGAGCAGTTCTTC. The chain employs TRBV18 and TRBJ2-1; TRBD1 matches at 8 bases. In germline, CDR1 is KGHSH, CDR2 LQKENI. With V trimmed by 4 bases and J by 3 bases, 8 bases remained unmatched. The CDR3 contains 16 residues.

The rearrangement joins TRBV5-4 to TRBJ1-6; maybe TRBD1 (5 bases). Trimming cost V 4 bases and J 8 bases, with 19 bases left between them. This CDR3 has 16 residues. Germline V lookup: CDR1 SGHNT, CDR2 YYREEE (reference sequence). The CDR3 region has the DNA TGTGCCAGCAGCGGGGGGGAGAGCCGAAGGGATTCACCCCTCCACTTT. Its protein is CASSGGESRRDSPLHF. Full variable domain (outside the CDR3, taken from reference TRBV5-4 and TRBJ1-6): ETGVTQSPTHLIKTRGQQVTLRCSSQSGHNTVSWYQQALGQGPQFIFQYYREEENGRGNFPPRFSGLQFPNYSSELNVNALELDDSALYLCASSGGESRRDSPLHFGNGTRLTVT.

This chain links TRBV5-1 with TRBJ2-6; weak D call: TRBD1 (6 bases). V lost 5 bases to trimming and J lost 0 bases, with 12 bases between them. The CDR3 covers 16 residues. The germline V gene has CDR1 SGHRS and CDR2 YFSETQ. The CDR3 here is CASSSDRPSGANVLTF. The DNA of the CDR3 is TGCGCCAGCAGTTCCGACAGGCCCTCTGGGGCCAACGTCCTGACTTTC.

This clonotype has a handful of counts. The chain couples TRBV18 to TRBJ1-6; D might be TRBD1 (5 bases). Germline loops: CDR1 KGHSH, CDR2 LQKENI. Trimming shortened V by 1 base and J by 10 bases, and 8 bases separated the two germline ends. CDR3 length: 13 residues. The CDR3 DNA reads TGTGCCAGCTCACCACTGGACATATCACCCCTCCACTTT. Protein sequence: CASSPLDISPLHF. Combining the CDR3 with reference TRBV18 and TRBJ1-6 gives the whole variable domain NAGVMQNPRHLVRRRGQEARLRCSPMKGHSHVYWYRQLPEEGLKFMVYLQKENIIDESGMPKERFSAEFPKEGPSILRIQQVVRGDSAAYFCASSPLDISPLHFGNGTRLTVT.

This clonotype was recorded at least ten times. V is TRBV6-2 or TRBV6-3 and J is TRBJ2-2; D is ambiguous. Germline V gives CDR1 MNHEY, CDR2 SVGEGT. The ends were cut back, 0 bases at V and 1 base at J, with 6 bases in the middle. This CDR3 contains 15 residues. The CDR3 spells CASSYSTENTGELFF. The DNA of the CDR3 is TGTGCCAGCAGTTACTCGACTGAGAACACCGGGGAGCTGTTTTTT.

This chain links TRBV7-9 with TRBJ2-7; 10 positions match TRBD1. The CDR3 has 14 residues. From germline, CDR1 is SEHNR and CDR2 FQNEAQ (reference sequence). J lost 3 bases, V lost 3 bases, and 2 bases had no gene match. The CDR3 is CASSFRTGGYEQYF. The CDR3 coding sequence is TGTGCCAGCAGCTTTCGGACAGGGGGCTACGAGCAGTACTTC. The whole variable domain, filled in from reference TRBV7-9 and TRBJ2-7, reads DTGVSQNPRHKITKRGQNVTFRCDPISEHNRLYWYRQTLGQGPEFLTYFQNEAQLEKSRLLSDRFSAERPKGSFSTLEIQRTEQGDSAMYLCASSFRTGGYEQYFGPGTRLTVT.

This chain links TRBV12-3 or TRBV12-4 with TRBJ1-3, with D possibly being TRBD1 (6 bases). V shed 3 bases and J shed 4 bases, with 10 bases lying between them. This CDR3 is built from 14 residues. The CDR3 loop is CASSLRGTGNTIYF. The CDR3 nucleotides are TGTGCCAGCAGTTTGAGGGGGACCGGAAACACCATATATTTT.

The chain combines TRBV7-9 with TRBJ2-5; TRBD2 aligns across 7 bases. Trimming cost V 4 bases and J 5 bases; bases outside gene matches: 10. This CDR3 contains 15 residues. CDR1 SEHNR and CDR2 FQNEAQ come from the germline V gene (reference sequence). The CDR3 loop reads CASSYEGGRGETQYF. In nucleotides, the CDR3 is TGTGCCAGCAGCTACGAAGGCGGGAGAGGCGAGACCCAGTACTTC.

This rearrangement joins TRBV14 to TRBJ1-1, with a weak D call TRBD1 (6 bases). The CDR3 runs 13 residues. Trimming left V 5 bases short and J 3 bases short, with 10 bases between. Looked up from germline, CDR1 is SGHDN and CDR2 is FVKESK. CDR3 loop: CASSSQGYTEAFF. The CDR3 region has the DNA TGTGCCAGCAGCTCGCAGGGGTACACTGAAGCTTTCTTT.

In its sample, this clonotype was seen a few times. CDR3 region: CASSPTGGRDTEAFF. The CDR3 nucleotides are TGTGCCAGCAGTCCTACAGGGGGACGGGACACTGAAGCTTTCTTT. The J gene is TRBJ1-1, the V gene TRBV27; 8 bases are shared with TRBD1. This CDR3 is built from 15 residues. From germline, CDR1 is MNHEY and CDR2 SMNVEV (reference sequence). The junction had 8 bases not matched to a gene; V was cut back by 5 bases and J by 3 bases.

This clonotype was seen more than once but under ten times. This chain connects TRBV29-1 to TRBJ1-3; no definite D call. Germline CDR1 SQVTM, CDR2 ANQGSEA. Trimming stripped 4 bases from V and 2 bases from J, with 9 bases between. The CDR3 length is 13 residues. DNA of the CDR3: TGCAGCGTTGCAGGCCGGACTGGAAACACCATATATTTT. Translating gives CSVAGRTGNTIYF.

This clonotype turned up a few times. The chain links TRBV20-1 to TRBJ2-7, with 9 positions matching TRBD2. Germline V gene lookup returns CDR1 DFQATT and CDR2 SNEGSKA (reference sequence). V lost 6 bases and J lost 0; bases outside the gene matches: 12. The CDR3 length is 16 residues. The CDR3 protein is CSAPPPLAGPSYEQYF. CDR3 DNA: TGCAGTGCCCCCCCCCCTCTAGCGGGGCCCTCCTACGAGCAGTACTTC.

The chain employs TRBV29-1 and TRBJ1-1; D may be TRBD1 (5 bases). Germline V CDR1 and CDR2: SQVTM, ANQGSEA. This CDR3 is built from 14 residues. V shed 5 bases and J shed 1 base, with 14 bases lying between them. This chain's CDR3 is CSVYTQQGNTEAFF. In DNA, the CDR3 is TGCAGCGTTTACACTCAGCAGGGGAACACTGAAGCTTTCTTT.

The V gene is TRBV5-6, the J gene TRBJ2-3; a weak D match, TRBD2 (5 bases). The ends were cut back, 2 bases at V and 5 bases at J, with 12 bases in the middle. The CDR3 length is 14 residues. CDR1 SGHDT and CDR2 YYEEEE come from the germline V gene. Written as DNA, the CDR3 is TGTGCCAGCAGCTTCGGGGTCCTGGAAGATACGCAGTATTTT. Its translation is CASSFGVLEDTQYF.

This clonotype was seen a few times. The V gene is TRBV20-1, the J gene TRBJ2-7, with 10 bases fitting TRBD2. The CDR3 runs 15 residues. J gave up 3 bases and V 0 bases, and 5 bases lay outside the gene matches. The V gene's germline CDR1 is DFQATT and CDR2 SNEGSKA (reference sequence). The DNA for the CDR3 is TGCAGTGCTAGAGATACTAGCGGGGAGAGCTACGAGCAGTACTTC. It codes for CSARDTSGESYEQYF.

This clonotype was recorded a few times. This chain joins TRBV4-2 and TRBJ2-2; 8 bases match TRBD2. V lost 1 base to trimming and J lost 2 bases; unmatched junction nucleotides: 3. This CDR3 spans 16 amino acids. CDR1 LGHNA and CDR2 YNFKEQ come from the germline V gene. The CDR3 bases are TGTGCCAGCAGCCAAGTAGCGGGACTAAACACCGGGGAGCTGTTTTTT. This sequence encodes CASSQVAGLNTGELFF.

The chain links TRBV20-1 to TRBJ2-2; 12 positions match TRBD1. CDR1 and CDR2 (germline): DFQATT, SNEGSKA (reference sequence). There are 16 residues in the CDR3. J was trimmed by 0 bases and V by 6 bases; bases with no gene match: 5. The CDR3 region is CSAPGQGAANTGELFF. The CDR3 bases are TGCAGTGCCCCGGGACAGGGGGCCGCGAACACCGGGGAGCTGTTTTTT.

This clonotype was found once. The V gene is TRBV18, the J gene TRBJ2-7; D might be TRBD1 or TRBD2, each matching 5 bases. With 6 bases removed from V and 5 bases from J, the gap between germline ends came to 14 bases. CDR3 length equals 13 residues. Germline CDR1 KGHSH, CDR2 LQKENI. The CDR3 region has the DNA TGTGCCAGCTCCTCTTCAGGGACCCACGAGCAGTACTTC. Translated: CASSSSGTHEQYF.

The gene calls are TRBV20-1 and TRBJ2-7; no clear D gene. There are 13 residues in the CDR3. In germline, CDR1 is DFQATT, CDR2 SNEGSKA (reference sequence). The V gene lost 0 bases and the J gene lost 0 bases, with 6 bases spanning the gap. This chain's CDR3 is CSARDGLSYEQYF. The CDR3 DNA reads TGCAGTGCTAGAGATGGGCTCTCCTACGAGCAGTACTTC.

The chain links TRBV19 to TRBJ2-4; D is unclear. The ends were cut back, 6 bases at V and 1 base at J, with 7 bases in the middle. Germline CDR1 LNHDA, CDR2 SQIVND (reference sequence). The CDR3 is 13 residues long. CDR3 DNA sequence: TGTGCCAGTAGGGGCAGGGCCAAAAACATTCAGTACTTC. Its protein product is CASRGRAKNIQYF.

J is TRBJ1-3 and V is TRBV3-1, with D perhaps matching TRBD1 (5 bases). The CDR3 spans 16 residues. Germline values: CDR1 LGHDT, CDR2 YNNKEL (reference sequence). Trimming took off 4 bases at V and 0 bases at J, with 13 bases between the two ends. The CDR3 sequence is CASSPGRTISGNTIYF. Written as DNA, the CDR3 is TGTGCCAGCAGCCCGGGACGAACCATCTCTGGAAACACCATATATTTT.

The table lists this clonotype with a few counts. V usage is TRBV20-1 and J usage is TRBJ2-3, with a possible D match to TRBD2 (6 bases). This CDR3 comprises 14 residues. The V end lost 6 bases, the J end lost 2 bases, and 15 bases lay between the germline ends. Germline V CDR1 and CDR2: DFQATT, SNEGSKA (reference sequence). The CDR3 nucleotides read TGCAGTGCCAAAGGACTACTTAACACAGATACGCAGTATTTT. It is translated as CSAKGLLNTDTQYF.

This rearrangement joins TRBV12-3 or TRBV12-4 to TRBJ2-2; TRBD2 might be the D (6 bases). V was cut by 5 bases and J by 6 bases, with 10 bases left in between. The CDR3 has 13 amino acids. The CDR3 reads CASSLRDSGELFF. CDR3 nucleotide sequence: TGTGCCAGCAGTCTCCGGGACTCCGGGGAGCTGTTTTTT.

V and J are TRBV7-2 and TRBJ1-5, with unresolved D. V lost 4 bases to trimming and J lost 0 bases, with 13 bases between them. CDR3 length: 16 amino acids. Germline V gives CDR1 SGHTA, CDR2 FQGNSA. The CDR3 is CASSSRPYGSNQPQHF. CDR3 in DNA: TGTGCCAGCAGCTCACGGCCCTACGGTAGCAATCAGCCCCAGCATTTT.